This T cell receptor (beta chain) was sequenced for a study of T-cell memory formation after mild COVID-19. From the 5' RACE reads, TCRdb called clonotypes with MiXCR, one entry per CDR3 protein. The sample contains some 40,000 distinct CDR3 sequences, 5% to 7% of which appear only once. V shed 4 bases, J shed 4 bases, and the junction held 25 bases outside the gene matches. This CDR3 is built from 20 residues. In germline, CDR1 is SGHRS, CDR2 YFSETQ. This clonotype was seen at least ten times. The rearrangement uses TRBV5-1 and TRBJ1-1, with 7 nucleotides matching TRBD1. The sequencing sample was made of PBMCs or a T cell subset sorted from them (not recorded which). The sequence came from an adult who had mild COVID-19 (a few samples of this study predate the infection). Cell type and time point are not known. CDR3 region: CASSTRGVPIKGDWVTEAFF. The CDR3 DNA is TGCGCCAGCAGCACCAGGGGGGTCCCGATAAAGGGGGACTGGGTCACTGAAGCTTTCTTT.